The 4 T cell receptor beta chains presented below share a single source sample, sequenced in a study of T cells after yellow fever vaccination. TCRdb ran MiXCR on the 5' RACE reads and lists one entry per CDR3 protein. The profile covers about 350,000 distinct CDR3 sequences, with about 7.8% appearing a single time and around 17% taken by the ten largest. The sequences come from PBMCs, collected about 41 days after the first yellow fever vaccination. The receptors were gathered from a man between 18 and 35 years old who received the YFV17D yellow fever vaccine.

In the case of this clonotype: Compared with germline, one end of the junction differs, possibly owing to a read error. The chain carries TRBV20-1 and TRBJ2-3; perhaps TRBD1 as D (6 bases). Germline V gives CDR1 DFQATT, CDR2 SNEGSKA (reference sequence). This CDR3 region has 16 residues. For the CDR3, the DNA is TGCTGTGCCCAAACGGCGCAGGGGATTGGCACAGATACGCAGTATTTT. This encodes CCAQTAQGIGTDTQYF.

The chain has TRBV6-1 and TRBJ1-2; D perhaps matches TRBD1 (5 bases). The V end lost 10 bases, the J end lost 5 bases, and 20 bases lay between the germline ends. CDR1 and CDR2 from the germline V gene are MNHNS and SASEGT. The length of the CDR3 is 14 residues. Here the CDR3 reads CATNPRRGSYGYTF. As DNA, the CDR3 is TGTGCCACCAACCCCCGCCGGGGCTCATATGGCTACACCTTC.

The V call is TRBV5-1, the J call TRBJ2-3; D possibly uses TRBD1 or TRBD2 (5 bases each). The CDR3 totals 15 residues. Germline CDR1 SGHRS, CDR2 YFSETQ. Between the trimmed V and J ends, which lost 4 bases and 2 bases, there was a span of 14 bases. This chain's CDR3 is CASSVGDRPTDTQYF. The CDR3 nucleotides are TGCGCCAGCAGCGTGGGGGACCGGCCCACAGATACGCAGTATTTT.

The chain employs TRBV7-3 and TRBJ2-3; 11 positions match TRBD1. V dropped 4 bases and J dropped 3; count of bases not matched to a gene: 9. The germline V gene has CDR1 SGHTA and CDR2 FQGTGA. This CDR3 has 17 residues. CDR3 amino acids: CASSYGQGALSTDTQYF. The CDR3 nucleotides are TGTGCCAGCAGCTACGGACAGGGGGCTTTGAGTACAGATACGCAGTATTTT.